The entry that follows covers one T cell receptor beta chain sequence. The record originates from a study of T cell responses to AZD1222 COVID-19 vaccine. Here immunoSEQ multiplex PCR was the method, and the copy in TCRdb shows in-frame clones only, minus some. The sample records 97,000 or so clones, 86% being singletons. V gave up 10 bases and J gave up 7 bases; unmatched junction bases: 7. CDR1 LNHDA and CDR2 SQIVND come from the germline V gene (reference sequence). This CDR3 contains 13 residues. The chain recombines TRBV19 with TRBJ2-2; 9 bases agree with TRBD1. The TCR originated in an adult in good health. The material sequenced was peripheral blood, taken on day 0 of AZD1222 vaccination. This chain's CDR3 is CATKGTGNGELFF. CDR3 sequence (DNA): TGTGCCACTAAAGGGACAGGGAACGGGGAGCTGTTTTTT. The whole variable domain, filled in from reference TRBV19 and TRBJ2-2, reads DGGITQSPKYLFRKEGQNVTLSCEQNLNHDAMYWYRQDPGQGLRLIYYSQIVNDFQKGDIAEGYSVSREKKESFPLTVTSAQKNPTAFYLCATKGTGNGELFFGEGSRLTVL.